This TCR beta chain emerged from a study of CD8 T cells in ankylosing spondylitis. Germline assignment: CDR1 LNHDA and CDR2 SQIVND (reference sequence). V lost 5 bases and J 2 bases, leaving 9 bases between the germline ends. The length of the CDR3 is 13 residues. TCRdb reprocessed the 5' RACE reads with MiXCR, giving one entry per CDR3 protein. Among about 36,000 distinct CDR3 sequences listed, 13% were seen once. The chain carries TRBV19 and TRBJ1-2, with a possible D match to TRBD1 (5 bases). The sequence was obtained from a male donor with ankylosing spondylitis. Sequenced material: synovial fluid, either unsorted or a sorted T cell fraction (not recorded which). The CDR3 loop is CASSPRGNYGYTF. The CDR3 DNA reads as TGTGCCAGTAGTCCCCGGGGGAACTATGGCTACACCTTC.